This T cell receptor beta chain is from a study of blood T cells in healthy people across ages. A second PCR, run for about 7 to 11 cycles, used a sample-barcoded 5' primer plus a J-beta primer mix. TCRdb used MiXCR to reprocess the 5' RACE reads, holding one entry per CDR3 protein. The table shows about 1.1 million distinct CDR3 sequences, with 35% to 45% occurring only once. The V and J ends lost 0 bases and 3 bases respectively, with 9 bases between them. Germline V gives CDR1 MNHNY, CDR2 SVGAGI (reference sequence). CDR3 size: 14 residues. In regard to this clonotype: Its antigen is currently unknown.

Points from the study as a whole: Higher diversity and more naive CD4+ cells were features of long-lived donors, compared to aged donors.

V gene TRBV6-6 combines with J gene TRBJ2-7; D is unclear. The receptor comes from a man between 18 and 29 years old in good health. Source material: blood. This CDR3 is CASSYSKDGYEQYF. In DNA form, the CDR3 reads TGTGCCAGCAGTTACTCGAAGGATGGCTACGAGCAGTACTTC.